This paragraph reports one T cell receptor (beta chain). This sample was included in a study of blood T cell repertoires in COVID-19. About the study: Donors in the United States, Italy and Spain gave samples during acute or convalescent COVID-19. From T cells, B-cell-depleted T cells, or PBMCs came the material, which was cDNA or gDNA.

The J segment lost 2 bases and the V segment lost 5 bases, leaving 0 bases of the junction unmatched. This CDR3 has 14 amino acids. Germline lookup yields CDR1 SGHVS and CDR2 FQNEAQ. In the authors' methods: Reference gene primer amplification in the assay estimated nucleated cell counts. Here immunoSEQ multiplex PCR was the method, and the copy in TCRdb shows in-frame clones only, minus some. V, J and clone size were drawn from that table, and D and trimming were deduced from the DNA. The profile shows 150,000 to 200,000 clones, 85% of them singletons. The rearrangement joins TRBV7-8 to TRBJ2-7; 13 nucleotides agree with TRBD2. The sequence was obtained from a human donor with acute or convalescent COVID-19. The donor label of this sample is uncertain. The sequencing input was peripheral blood. CDR3 amino acids: CASSGTSGAYEQYF. The CDR3 DNA reads as TGTGCCAGCAGCGGGACTAGCGGGGCCTACGAGCAGTACTTC.